The 25 T cell receptor beta chains listed next were all sequenced from one sample in a study of cytomegalovirus exposure and HLA in healthy donors. It was with 60 Vbeta and 13 Jbeta primers that the PCR ran. Method: immunoSEQ multiplex PCR; TCRdb's copy keeps in-frame clones and lacks some. The sample yields 200,000 to 250,000 clones, about 80% seen once. The sequenced sample was PBMCs. These receptors were obtained from a woman aged 60-75 years in good health and CMV-seropositive.

In its sample, this clone was seen once. V and J are TRBV25-1 and TRBJ2-7; 8 positions match TRBD1. The CDR3 is 13 amino acids. From germline, CDR1 is MGHDK and CDR2 SYGVNS. With V trimmed by 10 bases and J by 1 base, 6 bases remained unmatched. CDR3 sequence: CATFGQGSYEQYF. The CDR3 nucleotides read TGTGCCACCTTCGGACAGGGTTCCTACGAGCAGTACTTC.

The chain is built from TRBV9 and TRBJ2-1, with no clear D. Germline values: CDR1 SGDLS, CDR2 YYNGEE. Trimming left V 4 bases short and J 4 bases short, with 15 bases between. This CDR3 comprises 15 residues. CDR3 coding DNA: TGTGCCAGCAGCCCCTCTGTGGGCCAGTACAATGAGCAGTTCTTC. Amino acid sequence: CASSPSVGQYNEQFF. The variable domain in full, with the rest retrieved from reference TRBV9 and TRBJ2-1, is DSGVTQTPKHLITATGQRVTLRCSPRSGDLSVYWYQQSLDQGLQFLIQYYNGEERAKGNILERFSAQQFPDLHSELNLSSLELGDSALYFCASSPSVGQYNEQFFGPGTRLTVL.

In regard to this clone: The junction departs from the called germline gene at one end, perhaps through a read error. The chain has TRBV10-2 and TRBJ1-2; D ambiguous. CDR1 is WSHSY, CDR2 SAAADI, per germline. CDR3 size: 14 residues. The CDR3 DNA is TGCGCCAGCAGTGAGTTTACGAATACCTATAGCTACACCTTC. Protein sequence: CASSEFTNTYSYTF.

The rearrangement uses TRBV7-9 and TRBJ2-1; 7 nucleotides match TRBD1. V lost 1 base to trimming and J lost 0 bases; unmatched junction nucleotides: 12. Looked up from germline, CDR1 is SEHNR and CDR2 is FQNEAQ (reference sequence). The CDR3 consists of 19 residues. The CDR3 DNA is TGTGCCAGCAGCTTAGTACTGAGGGGGCTTGCTTTCTCCTACAATGAGCAGTTCTTC. This sequence encodes CASSLVLRGLAFSYNEQFF.

The CDR3 is CASSLLDHNGYTF. The CDR3 DNA reads as TGTGCCAGCAGCTTGTTAGATCATAATGGCTACACCTTC. V is TRBV5-5 and J is TRBJ1-2; D uncertain. V lost 1 base and J 6 bases, leaving 10 bases between the germline ends. The CDR3 has 13 residues. Germline loops: CDR1 SGHKS, CDR2 YYEKEE (reference sequence).

The chain links TRBV18 to TRBJ1-2; D remains unclear. Germline assignment: CDR1 KGHSH and CDR2 LQKENI. This CDR3 region has 16 residues. V was shortened by 3 bases and J by 0 bases, with 14 bases between the two germline ends. DNA of the CDR3: TGTGCCAGCTCACCCTCTGGAGTCGGAGCTAACTATGGCTACACCTTC. It is translated as CASSPSGVGANYGYTF.

The chain carries TRBV6-5 and TRBJ2-5, with 12 bases aligning to TRBD1. The V gene end was trimmed by 5 bases and the J gene end by 9 bases; junction bases not matched to a gene: 7. This CDR3 is built from 14 residues. Germline V lookup: CDR1 MNHEY, CDR2 SVGAGI. Here the CDR3 reads CASSPGQGAGAQYF. CDR3 sequence (DNA): TGTGCCAGCAGTCCGGGACAGGGGGCTGGGGCCCAGTACTTC.

The gene calls are TRBV5-1 and TRBJ2-3, with TRBD2 matching over 9 bases. The CDR3 covers 15 residues. V trimming: 1 base; J trimming: 4 bases; junction bases outside the gene matches: 4. Germline lookup yields CDR1 SGHRS and CDR2 YFSETQ. This CDR3 reads CASSLLAGTPDTQYF. Here the CDR3 DNA reads TGCGCCAGCAGCTTGCTAGCGGGGACCCCAGATACGCAGTATTTT.

The genes are TRBV6-1 and TRBJ2-7; D remains ambiguous. The V gene's germline CDR1 is MNHNS and CDR2 SASEGT. V lost 8 bases, J lost 0 bases, and 5 bases lay in between. This CDR3 has 11 residues. The CDR3 DNA follows: TGTGCCAGCGACTTCTCCTACGAGCAGTACTTC. Translation gives CASDFSYEQYF.

The chain is built from TRBV6-5 and TRBJ2-7, with TRBD2 matching over 10 bases. J lost 6 bases, V lost 2 bases, and 7 bases had no gene match. This CDR3 contains 15 residues. From germline, CDR1 is MNHEY and CDR2 SVGAGI. As DNA, the CDR3 is TGTGCCAGCAGTTACCAACTAGCGGGGTGGGGCGAGCAGTACTTC. As protein: CASSYQLAGWGEQYF.

V is TRBV5-6 and J is TRBJ1-2; a possible D gene is TRBD1 (5 bases). Per the germline V gene, CDR1 is SGHDT and CDR2 is YYEEEE. The length of the CDR3 is 14 residues. Trimming cost V 4 bases and J 0 bases, with 10 bases left between them. The CDR3 reads CASSPGGANYGYTF. The CDR3 nucleotides read TGTGCCAGCAGCCCCGGGGGTGCTAACTATGGCTACACCTTC.

This rearrangement joins TRBV7-2 to TRBJ2-3; 7 bases fit TRBD2. This CDR3 has 13 residues. V was pared by 8 bases and J by 0 bases, with 2 bases of the junction left unmatched. Germline V gives CDR1 SGHTA, CDR2 FQGNSA. The CDR3 protein is CASGGGSTDTQYF. Written as DNA, the CDR3 is TGTGCCAGCGGGGGGGGGAGCACAGATACGCAGTATTTT.

J is TRBJ1-3 and V is TRBV5-1, with 7 bases fitting TRBD1. The CDR3 consists of 15 residues. CDR1 and CDR2 (germline): SGHRS, YFSETQ. J was trimmed by 4 bases and V by 4 bases; bases with no gene match: 8. The CDR3 DNA reads TGCGCCAGCAGCCTACCTCTGACAGGGGGAAACACCATATATTTT. Protein: CASSLPLTGGNTIYF.

This clone was counted between two and nine times. The rearrangement joins TRBV28 to TRBJ1-4; no reliable D call. The length of the CDR3 is 14 residues. The germline gives CDR1 MDHEN, CDR2 SYDVKM. Deletions cut 6 bases from V and 6 bases from J, with 14 bases between. The CDR3 sequence is CASSPQIGDEKLFF. The CDR3 nucleotides read TGTGCCAGCAGCCCCCAGATAGGAGATGAAAAACTGTTTTTT.

This chain uses TRBV9 with TRBJ2-1; 10 bases match TRBD2. This CDR3 comprises 14 residues. V shed 4 bases, J shed 10 bases, and the junction held 8 bases outside the gene matches. Germline values: CDR1 SGDLS, CDR2 YYNGEE. CDR3 nucleotides: TGTGCCAGCAGCAAAGACAGCGGGGGGGAAGAGCAGTTCTTC. Its translation: CASSKDSGGEEQFF.

The V gene is TRBV6-1, the J gene TRBJ2-5, with 9 bases that match TRBD1. This CDR3 region has 14 residues. Germline-derived CDR1 and CDR2 are MNHNS and SASEGT. Trimming took 9 bases from V and 5 from J; bases not matched to a gene: 10. The CDR3 DNA is TGTGCCAGTAATATAAACAGGGGGCGGGAGACCCAGTACTTC. Translating gives CASNINRGRETQYF.

The rearrangement joins TRBV30 to TRBJ1-1; D gene uncertain. Germline lookup yields CDR1 GTSNPN and CDR2 SVGIG (reference sequence). The CDR3 sequence is 13 residues long. V shed 0 bases and J shed 0 bases, with 5 bases lying between them. The CDR3, as DNA: TGTGCCTGGAGTGTAATAATGAACACTGAAGCTTTCTTT. Protein product: CAWSVIMNTEAFF.

The CDR3 nucleotides are TGTGCCAGCAGTTATAGGGGCCACGAGCAGTACTTC. This codes for CASSYRGHEQYF. The rearrangement uses TRBV6-5 and TRBJ2-7, with D maybe TRBD1 (5 bases). In germline, CDR1 is MNHEY, CDR2 SVGAGI. The CDR3 runs to 12 residues. V lost 3 bases, J lost 5 bases, and 8 bases lay in between.

This chain joins TRBV2 and TRBJ2-7; TRBD1 agrees at 7 bases. Germline CDR1 and CDR2: SNHLY and FYNNEI. The CDR3 contains 23 residues. With 5 bases clipped from V and 12 bases from J, the junction kept 43 bases outside the gene matches. CDR3 nucleotides: TGTGCCAGCAGTCTCCGCCGACAAACCAAACAGGACGACCCACAGGCTCACAGGGGCCAGCCGTACTTC. Amino acids: CASSLRRQTKQDDPQAHRGQPYF.

This chain connects TRBV6-1 to TRBJ2-1; the match to TRBD2 covers 12 bases. CDR1 and CDR2 (germline): MNHNS, SASEGT. The CDR3 length is 15 residues. V was clipped by 7 bases and J by 7 bases; unmatched bases: 8. The CDR3 DNA sequence: TGTGCCAGCAACAACCTAGCGGGAGGGTTAAATGAGCAGTTCTTC. Encoded protein: CASNNLAGGLNEQFF.

The chain combines TRBV5-1 with TRBJ2-3; no clear D. This CDR3 region has 13 residues. V lost 7 bases and J lost 0, with 9 bases in between. CDR1 is SGHRS, CDR2 YFSETQ, per germline. Here the CDR3 DNA reads TGCGCCAGCCAAACCGGGAGCACAGATACGCAGTATTTT. As protein: CASQTGSTDTQYF.

The chain carries TRBV19 and TRBJ2-7; TRBD1 aligns across 10 bases. The CDR3 extends over 14 amino acids. CDR1 LNHDA and CDR2 SQIVND come from the germline V gene (reference sequence). V lost 5 bases to trimming and J lost 2 bases; unmatched junction nucleotides: 3. CDR3 sequence: CASSSGTGAYEQYF. CDR3 bases: TGTGCCAGTAGTTCCGGGACAGGGGCCTACGAGCAGTACTTC.

The rearrangement joins TRBV6-1 to TRBJ1-5, with D unresolved. The germline V gene encodes CDR1 MNHNS and CDR2 SASEGT. The CDR3 is made up of 12 amino acids. V lost 1 base to trimming and J lost 6 bases, with 4 bases between them. Written as DNA, the CDR3 is TGTGCCAGCAGTGAAGTCCGTCAGCCCCAGCATTTT. Translation: CASSEVRQPQHF.

The J gene is TRBJ1-1, the V gene TRBV18; D call uncertain. There are 14 residues in the CDR3. Germline CDR1 KGHSH, CDR2 LQKENI. V was trimmed by 0 bases and J by 8 bases, leaving 13 bases between them. For the CDR3, the DNA is TGTGCCAGCTCACCACCCGGGATATCCCCCGAAGCTTTCTTT. Translation: CASSPPGISPEAFF. Drawing the rest from reference TRBV18 and TRBJ1-1, the complete variable domain is NAGVMQNPRHLVRRRGQEARLRCSPMKGHSHVYWYRQLPEEGLKFMVYLQKENIIDESGMPKERFSAEFPKEGPSILRIQQVVRGDSAAYFCASSPPGISPEAFFGQGTRLTVV.

This chain joins TRBV28 and TRBJ1-2; perhaps TRBD1 as D (6 bases). Germline CDR1 and CDR2: MDHEN and SYDVKM. CDR3 size: 18 residues. Trimming cost V 6 bases and J 5 bases, with 28 bases left between them. CDR3 in DNA: TGTGCCAGCAGCCCGACAGGCCTCGTTTCCATATGGGTGTATGGCTACACCTTC. This codes for CASSPTGLVSIWVYGYTF.